Presented here are 4 T cell receptor beta chains from one specimen sequenced in a study of blood T cell repertoires in COVID-19. Measured with immunoSEQ multiplex PCR; TCRdb has only the in-frame clones, and not every one. The sample yields tens of thousands of clones, approximately 70% seen once. Sequencing was done on a sample of peripheral blood. The receptors stem from an elderly man with acute or convalescent COVID-19.

The DNA of the CDR3 is TGCGCCAGCAGCCAAGAACCTAGGCAGATCTATAATTCACCCCTCCACTTT. This codes for CASSQEPRQIYNSPLHF. This rearrangement joins TRBV4-1 to TRBJ1-6; no clear D gene. CDR3 size: 17 residues. Germline assignment: CDR1 MGHRA and CDR2 YSYEKL. V lost 0 bases to trimming and J lost 3 bases, with 12 bases between them.

V gene TRBV2 combines with J gene TRBJ2-5; weak D call: TRBD2 (5 bases). CDR1 and CDR2 (germline): SNHLY, FYNNEI. The V end lost 5 bases, the J end lost 4 bases, and 8 bases lay between the germline ends. The CDR3 is 12 residues long. The CDR3 region is CASSLAGETQYF. Written as DNA, the CDR3 is TGTGCCAGCAGTCTGGCGGGAGAGACCCAGTACTTC.

The chain employs TRBV5-5 and TRBJ1-2; no firm D call. The CDR3 is 13 amino acids. The germline CDR1 and CDR2 sequences are SGHKS and YYEKEE (reference sequence). Deletions cut 2 bases from V and 4 bases from J, with 9 bases between. CDR3 sequence reads: CASSLIAGYGYTF. In DNA, the CDR3 is TGTGCCAGCAGCTTAATCGCCGGCTATGGCTACACCTTC.

This clone was detected a few times. The CDR3 DNA sequence: TGTGCCAGCAGTTTCCTAAGCGGAAGAGCCGGGGAGCTGTTTTTT. Amino acids: CASSFLSGRAGELFF. The gene calls are TRBV27 and TRBJ2-2, with D perhaps matching TRBD2 (5 bases). Between the trimmed V and J ends, which lost 3 bases and 6 bases, there was a span of 14 bases. Germline V gives CDR1 MNHEY, CDR2 SMNVEV (reference sequence). This CDR3 comprises 15 residues.